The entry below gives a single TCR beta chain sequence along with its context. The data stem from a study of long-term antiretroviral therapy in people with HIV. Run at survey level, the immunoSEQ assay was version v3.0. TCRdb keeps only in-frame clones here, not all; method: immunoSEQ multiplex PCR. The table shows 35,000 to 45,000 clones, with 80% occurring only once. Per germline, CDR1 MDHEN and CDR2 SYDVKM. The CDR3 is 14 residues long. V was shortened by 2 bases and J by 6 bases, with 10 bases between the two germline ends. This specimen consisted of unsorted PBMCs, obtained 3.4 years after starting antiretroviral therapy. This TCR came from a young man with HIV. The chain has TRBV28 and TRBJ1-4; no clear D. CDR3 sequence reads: CASSLPGRDEKLFF. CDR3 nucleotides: TGTGCCAGCAGTTTACCAGGACGGGATGAAAAACTGTTTTTT.